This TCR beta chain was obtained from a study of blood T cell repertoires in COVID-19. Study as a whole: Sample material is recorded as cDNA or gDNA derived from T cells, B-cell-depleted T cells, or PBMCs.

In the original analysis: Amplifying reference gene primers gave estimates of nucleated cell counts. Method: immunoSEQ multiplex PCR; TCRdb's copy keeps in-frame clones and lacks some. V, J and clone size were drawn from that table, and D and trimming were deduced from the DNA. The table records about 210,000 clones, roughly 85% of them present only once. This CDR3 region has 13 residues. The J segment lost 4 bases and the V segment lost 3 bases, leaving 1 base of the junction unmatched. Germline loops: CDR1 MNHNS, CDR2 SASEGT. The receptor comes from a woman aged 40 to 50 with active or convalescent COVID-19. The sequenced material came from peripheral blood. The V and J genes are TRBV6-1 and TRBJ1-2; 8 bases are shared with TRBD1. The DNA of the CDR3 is TGTGCCAGCAGTGAGACAGGGGTCTATGGCTACACCTTC. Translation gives CASSETGVYGYTF.